The entry below gives a single TCR beta chain sequence along with its context. The antigen remains unidentified. This record belongs to a study of T cell responses to AZD1222 COVID-19 vaccine. Study-level points and caveats: Baseline serology detected seropositivity in only 6 or 7 AZD1222 recipients. Two doses of AZD1222 preceded a rise in Spike-specific TCR breadth and depth.

V lost 6 bases and J 0 bases, leaving 12 bases between the germline ends. Germline CDR1 LNHDA, CDR2 SQIVND (reference sequence). The CDR3 totals 14 residues. Only in-frame clones appear in the TCRdb table, and some are missing; sequencing was by immunoSEQ multiplex PCR. The sample has 150,000 or so clones, just under 95% seen once. This rearrangement joins TRBV19 to TRBJ2-7; the D gene is possibly TRBD1 (6 bases). The TCR was taken from an adult in good health. Specimen: peripheral blood, collected on day 0 of AZD1222 vaccination. DNA of the CDR3: TGTGCCAGTAGGAGGACAGTTAACTCCTACGAGCAGTACTTC. Translated: CASRRTVNSYEQYF.